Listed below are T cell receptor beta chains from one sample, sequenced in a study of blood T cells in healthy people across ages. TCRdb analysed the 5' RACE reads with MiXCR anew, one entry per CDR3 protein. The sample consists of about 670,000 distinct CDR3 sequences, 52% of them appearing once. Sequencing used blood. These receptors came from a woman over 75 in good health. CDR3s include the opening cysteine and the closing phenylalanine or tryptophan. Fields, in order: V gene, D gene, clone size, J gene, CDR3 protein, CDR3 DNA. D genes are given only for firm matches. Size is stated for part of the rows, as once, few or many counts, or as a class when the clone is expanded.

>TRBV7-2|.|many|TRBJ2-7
CASSFDGPSYEQYF
TGTGCCAGCAGCTTTGATGGGCCCTCCTACGAGCAGTACTTC
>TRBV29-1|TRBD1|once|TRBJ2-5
CSERTGKETQYF
TGCAGCGAGAGGACAGGCAAAGAGACCCAGTACTTC
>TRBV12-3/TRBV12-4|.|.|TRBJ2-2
CASRPQQNTGELFF
TGTGCCAGCAGGCCTCAACAAAACACCGGGGAGCTGTTTTTT
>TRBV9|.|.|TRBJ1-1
CASSDGNGNTEAFF
TGTGCCAGCAGCGACGGGAACGGAAACACTGAAGCTTTCTTT
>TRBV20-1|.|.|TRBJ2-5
CSATDPTFGETQYF
TGCAGTGCTACTGATCCTACCTTTGGAGAGACCCAGTACTTC
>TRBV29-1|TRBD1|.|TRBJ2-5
CSALRTGTAQETQYF
TGCAGCGCCCTCCGAACCGGGACAGCACAAGAGACCCAGTACTTC
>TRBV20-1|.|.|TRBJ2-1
CSARALGADYNEQFF
TGCAGTGCTAGAGCCTTGGGAGCGGACTACAATGAGCAGTTCTTC
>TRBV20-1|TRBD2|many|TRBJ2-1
CSARDLAGSYNEQFF
TGCAGTGCTAGAGATCTAGCGGGGTCCTACAATGAGCAGTTCTTC
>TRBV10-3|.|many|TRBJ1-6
CAIRGDNSPLHF
TGTGCCATCAGAGGGGATAATTCACCCCTCCACTTT
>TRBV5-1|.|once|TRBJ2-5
CTSNNALTGTLIQYF
TGCACCAGCAACAATGCCCTGACAGGGACTCTTATTCAGTACTTC
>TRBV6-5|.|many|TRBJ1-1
CASRSQGYTEAFF
TGTGCCAGCAGGTCTCAGGGTTACACTGAAGCTTTCTTT
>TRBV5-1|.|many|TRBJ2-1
CASRAGSRSYNEQFF
TGCGCCAGCAGGGCTGGTTCTCGGTCCTACAATGAGCAGTTCTTC
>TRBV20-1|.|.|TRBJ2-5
CSARDYGQLLKETQYF
TGCAGTGCTAGAGACTACGGTCAGCTACTAAAAGAGACCCAGTACTTC
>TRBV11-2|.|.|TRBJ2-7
CASSSVNRGRGASYEQYF
TGTGCCAGCAGCTCCGTGAATCGGGGGCGAGGAGCATCCTACGAGCAGTACTTC
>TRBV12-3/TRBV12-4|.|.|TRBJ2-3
CASSLPLPTPSTDTQYF
TGTGCCAGCAGTTTACCTCTCCCTACCCCTAGCACAGATACGCAGTATTTT
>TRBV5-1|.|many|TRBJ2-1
CASSLSYNEQFF
TGCGCCAGCAGCTTGAGCTACAATGAGCAGTTCTTC
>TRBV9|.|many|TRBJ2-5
CASSPGIQETQYF
TGTGCCAGCAGCCCAGGAATACAAGAGACCCAGTACTTC
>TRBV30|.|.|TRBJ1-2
CAWTQRPPISYTF
TGTGCCTGGACCCAGAGGCCCCCTATAAGCTACACCTTC
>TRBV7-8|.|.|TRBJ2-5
CASSRWETQYF
TGTGCCAGCAGCCGGTGGGAGACCCAGTACTTC
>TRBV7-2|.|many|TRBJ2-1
CASSIQGGALGEQFF
TGTGCCAGCAGCATCCAGGGGGGGGCCCTAGGTGAGCAGTTCTTC
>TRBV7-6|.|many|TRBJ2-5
CASSLFLPKYF
TGTGCCAGCAGCTTATTCCTCCCTAAGTACTTC
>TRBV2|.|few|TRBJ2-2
CASSISQAGGELFF
TGTGCCAGCAGCATCTCACAGGCGGGTGGGGAGCTGTTTTTT
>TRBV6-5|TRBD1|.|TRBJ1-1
CASSWGANRGVPFF
TGTGCCAGCAGTTGGGGGGCCAACAGGGGGGTACCTTTCTTT
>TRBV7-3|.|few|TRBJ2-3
CASSFTGLSSTTQYF
TGTGCCAGCAGCTTCACAGGCTTATCCTCCACTACGCAGTATTTT
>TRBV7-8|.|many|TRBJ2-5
CASSQIGQNEETQYF
TGTGCCAGCAGTCAAATCGGACAGAACGAAGAGACCCAGTACTTC
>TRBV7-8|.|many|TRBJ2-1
CASSLAGWGKYNEQFF
TGTGCCAGCAGCTTGGCTGGGTGGGGGAAATACAATGAGCAGTTCTTC
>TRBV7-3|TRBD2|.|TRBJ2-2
CASSLSLLAANTGELFF
TGTGCCAGCAGCCTCTCTTTACTAGCGGCTAACACCGGGGAGCTGTTTTTT
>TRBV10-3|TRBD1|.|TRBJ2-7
CAIRTGSEQYF
TGTGCCATCAGGACAGGGTCAGAGCAGTACTTC
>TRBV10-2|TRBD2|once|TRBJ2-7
CASIRLAGGTYEQYF
TGCGCCAGCATCCGCCTAGCGGGGGGTACCTACGAGCAGTACTTC
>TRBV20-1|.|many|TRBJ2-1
CSPEGANEQFF
TGCAGCCCTGAAGGGGCCAATGAGCAGTTCTTC
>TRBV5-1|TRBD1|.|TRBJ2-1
CASSLEGAYEQFF
TGCGCCAGCAGCTTGGAGGGGGCATATGAGCAGTTCTTC
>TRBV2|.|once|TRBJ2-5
CASLSPLRSETQYF
TGTGCCAGCCTCTCCCCCCTCCGGTCTGAGACCCAGTACTTC
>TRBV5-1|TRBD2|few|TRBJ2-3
CASSLELASGVDTQYF
TGCGCCAGCAGCTTGGAGTTGGCTAGCGGGGTCGATACGCAGTATTTT
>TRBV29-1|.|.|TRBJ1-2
CSVEGTDYGYTF
TGCAGCGTTGAAGGGACAGACTATGGCTACACCTTC
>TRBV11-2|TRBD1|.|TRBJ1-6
CASSYAPPQGDSPLHF
TGTGCCAGCAGCTACGCCCCTCCTCAGGGGGATTCACCCCTCCACTTT
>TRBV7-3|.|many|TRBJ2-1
CASSFTGSSYNEQFF
TGTGCCAGCAGCTTCACAGGGAGCTCCTACAATGAGCAGTTCTTC
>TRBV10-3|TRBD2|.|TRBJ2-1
CTIRGTSGTINEQFF
TGTACCATCAGAGGGACTAGCGGAACCATCAATGAGCAGTTCTTC
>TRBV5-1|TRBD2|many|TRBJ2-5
CASSLSPGLAPQETQYF
TGCGCCAGCAGCCTCTCTCCGGGACTAGCGCCACAAGAGACCCAGTACTTC
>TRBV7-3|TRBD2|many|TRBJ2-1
CASSLRSSGSGNEQFF
TGTGCCAGCAGCTTAAGGTCCAGCGGGAGTGGTAATGAGCAGTTCTTC